The clone carrying this T cell receptor beta chain came up many times. Its target is not known. CDR3 length equals 15 residues. Trimming cost V 4 bases and J 1 base, with 14 bases left between them. Looked up from germline, CDR1 is SGHVT and CDR2 is SQSDAQ. This record comes from a study of breast tumors, draining lymph nodes, adjacent tissues. Whole-study results and caveats: Compared with lymph nodes, tumors were less diverse; compared with nontumor tissue, more.

TCRdb analysed the multiplex PCR reads with MiXCR anew, one entry per CDR3 protein. The sample holds approximately 230,000 distinct CDR3 sequences, roughly a third seen once. Axillary draining lymph nodes of breast cancer patients supplied the node samples. The genes are TRBV7-4 and TRBJ2-7; unclear D gene. The receptor's source is a female donor with breast cancer. Some clones in this sample may be carry-over from other donors' samples. Specimen: axillary lymph node tissue. The DNA of the CDR3 is TGTGCCAGCAGCTGGACCGGGTCGTGGTCCTACGAGCAGTACTTC. Translated, it gives CASSWTGSWSYEQYF.